This TCR beta chain stems from a study of technical replicates of blood from a few donors. This CDR3 is 14 amino acids long. Germline V gives CDR1 MNHNS, CDR2 SASEGT. J lost 8 bases, V lost 7 bases, and 9 bases had no gene match. Sequencing was performed with immunoSEQ multiplex PCR; in TCRdb, only in-frame clones are kept and a portion is missing. The table shows some 64,000 clones, with 92% occurring only once. Material: PBMCs. V usage is TRBV6-1 and J usage is TRBJ1-4, with TRBD1 identical over 8 bases. The sequence was collected from a human donor in good health. Some clones in this sample may be carry-over from other donors' samples. The CDR3 spells CASTPGTGGEKLFF. Here the CDR3 DNA reads TGTGCCAGCACCCCCGGGACAGGAGGCGAAAAACTGTTTTTT.